A selection of T cell receptor beta chains follows, all from one sample in a study of cytomegalovirus exposure and HLA in healthy donors. The data were produced by immunoSEQ multiplex PCR, yet TCRdb's version contains in-frame clones alone and is incomplete. The sample lists some 140,000 clones, 70% to 90% occurring once. Sample: PBMCs. The source is a middle-aged woman in good health and CMV-seropositive. Each CDR3 is given with its conserved first and last residue.

j_gene: TRBJ1-1
v_gene: TRBV19
CDR3aa: CASSPWTGGKDTEAFF

j_gene: TRBJ2-1
v_gene: TRBV6-1
CDR3aa: CASSTRGGYNEQFF

j_gene: TRBJ1-2
v_gene: TRBV6-6
CDR3aa: CASNSFRGMLRSGYTF

j_gene: TRBJ2-2
v_gene: TRBV7-9
CDR3aa: CASSLPGHMSGELFF

j_gene: TRBJ2-2
v_gene: TRBV27
CDR3aa: CASSYGLHGELFF

j_gene: TRBJ2-3
v_gene: TRBV6-4
CDR3aa: CASSGLAGDTQYF

j_gene: TRBJ2-7
v_gene: TRBV6-4
CDR3aa: CASSADRAGEQYF

j_gene: TRBJ1-4
v_gene: TRBV19
CDR3aa: CASKNQGRTNEKLFF

j_gene: TRBJ2-7
v_gene: TRBV5-1
CDR3aa: CASSLSGGTYEQYF

j_gene: TRBJ2-5
v_gene: TRBV2
CDR3aa: CASSQLAGSLETQYF

j_gene: TRBJ2-2
v_gene: TRBV15
CDR3aa: CATGGQGYTGELFF

j_gene: TRBJ1-1
v_gene: TRBV18
CDR3aa: CASSQSENTEAFF

j_gene: TRBJ2-2
v_gene: TRBV12-5
CDR3aa: CASGLVNQQGAANTGELFF

j_gene: TRBJ2-3
v_gene: TRBV28
CDR3aa: CASRESGRTDTQYF

j_gene: TRBJ2-4
v_gene: TRBV19
CDR3aa: CASSIVPSGGFLAKNIQYF

j_gene: TRBJ2-4
v_gene: TRBV27
CDR3aa: CASSLTSGRFVKNIQYF

j_gene: TRBJ2-7
v_gene: TRBV2
CDR3aa: CASSGGELTGTYEQYF

j_gene: TRBJ2-4
v_gene: TRBV27
CDR3aa: CASSYSGKNIQYF

j_gene: TRBJ2-5
v_gene: TRBV11-2
CDR3aa: CASSRTGKETQYF

j_gene: TRBJ2-1
v_gene: TRBV27
CDR3aa: CASSLFSTSGNYNEQFF

j_gene: TRBJ2-1
v_gene: TRBV7-3
CDR3aa: CASESEDNEQFF

j_gene: TRBJ2-3
v_gene: TRBV6-1
CDR3aa: CASSEIGRTDTQYF